The entry below describes one T cell receptor beta chain. Its cognate antigen has yet to be identified. Nothing much larger sits one base from this clone, and base qualities are not available. RNA was extracted using the RNeasy kit, and roughly 0.5 to 1 ug of the RNA was reverse transcribed with random hexamers. The immunoSEQ multiplex PCR assay, covering 54 Vbeta and 13 Jbeta segments, was used to amplify TCR beta CDR3 regions. To correct PCR amplification bias, a synthetic template baseline was used for both primer optimization and computational correction. Processing in the source paper ran as follows. Reads were annotated to V, D and J genes per IMGT and analyzed with immunoSEQ Analyzer, keeping only productive sequences. Clonality was calculated as one minus the Shannon entropy normalized by log2 of the number of productive unique sequences. For each patient and control, public and private clones were evaluated among the 100 most prevalent clones. Clones were defined as Susac-specific when absent from the healthy and MS cohorts, from approximately 1,100 published viral clones and from other ImmuneACCESS disease sequences. The public reads were quality trimmed at Q25 with fastp and then assembled into clones with MiXCR by TCRdb, keeping productive beta chains. Every CDR3 protein is listed once, alongside the most common genes and DNA of its rows. What appears here as the V and J calls and clone size reflects TCRdb's work, not the paper's. The sample table records around 190,000 distinct CDR3 sequences; roughly 94% of these occur just once. The biggest ten clones account for approximately 0.1% of the sample.

Peripheral blood CD8+ and CD4+ T cells from healthy donors, Susac syndrome patients and multiple sclerosis patients were profiled using high-throughput TCR beta sequencing. Healthy donors were included as age- and sex-matched controls. Bulk CD8+ and CD4+ T cells were purified magnetically by negative isolation, whereas CD8+ TEMRA cells were enriched by FACS. Blood was drawn into EDTA tubes, processed within 24 hours, and PBMCs were isolated by density gradient centrifugation. PBMCs intended for TCR sequencing were frozen in liquid nitrogen and were later thawed in a 37 degrees C water bath. A purity of at least 90% was achieved for sorted or isolated CD4+, CD8+ and CD8+ TEMRA cells. The data were taken from a study of CD8 T cells in Susac syndrome (dated 2019 in TCRdb). Looking at the study overall: The study used repertoire sequencing to test whether antigen drove CD8+ T cell activation and differentiation in Susac syndrome.

Broad study findings and their caveats: The number of individuals in the TCR sequencing and HLA analysis was acknowledged as relatively small.

V loses 2 bases of germline sequence and J loses 4 bases, and the interval between the two ends is 12 bases. The CDR3 contains 15 residues, cysteine and phenylalanine counted. Only CDR3 DNA remains: 45 bases, in frame from the first base. The origin of this receptor is a human donor in good health. What was sequenced was CD4+ T cells from PBMCs. The chain is made from TRBV12-3 or TRBV12-4 and TRBJ2-1; a weak D assignment points to TRBD2 (5 bases agree). The sequence in DNA is TGTGCCAGCAGTTTAACCGGAGGAAGGTACAATGAGCAGTTCTTC. Its protein reads: CASSLTGGRYNEQFF.